Listed below are T cell receptor beta chains from one sample, sequenced in a study of shared clonotypes between healthy human individuals. The assay was immunoSEQ multiplex PCR, and TCRdb's table has in-frame clones only and misses some. The data hold about 1 million clones, with around 74% observed a single time. The source material was memory CD4+ T cells sorted from blood. These receptors were collected from a young man in good health. The CDR3 runs from the conserved cysteine through the conserved F or W. D genes are given only for firm matches. Some rows have no size entry. The others give once, few or many, or a class for an expanded clone.

V	J	size	D	CDR3	DNA
TRBV5-1	TRBJ2-5	.	.	CASSLGLVQETQYF	TGCGCCAGCAGCTTGGGACTGGTCCAAGAGACCCAGTACTTC
TRBV5-6	TRBJ2-7	.	.	CASSQKQGFVRYEQYF	TGTGCCAGCAGCCAAAAGCAGGGATTTGTTCGCTACGAGCAGTACTTC
TRBV5-1	TRBJ1-1	.	.	CASSSLQGYTEAFF	TGCGCCAGCAGCTCACTACAGGGTTACACTGAAGCTTTCTTT
TRBV9	TRBJ2-5	.	TRBD2	CASSVGLGLQETQYF	TGTGCCAGCAGCGTCGGACTAGGGTTACAAGAGACCCAGTACTTC
TRBV7-9	TRBJ2-3	.	TRBD1	CASSFTGGGADTQYF	TGTGCCAGCAGCTTCACAGGGGGCGGCGCAGATACGCAGTATTTT
TRBV5-1	TRBJ1-6	.	.	CASSPGPGYNSPLHF	TGCGCCAGCAGCCCGGGGCCAGGGTATAATTCACCCCTCCACTTT
TRBV10-3	TRBJ1-2	.	.	CAILITGKGYGYTF	TGTGCCATATTAATAACAGGGAAAGGCTATGGCTACACCTTC
TRBV11-2	TRBJ1-4	.	.	CASSLRRQYNEKLFF	TGTGCCAGCAGCTTACGGAGGCAGTATAATGAAAAACTGTTTTTT
TRBV29-1	TRBJ2-7	once	.	CSARDSLGEQYF	TGCAGCGCCCGGGACTCCTTAGGGGAGCAGTACTTC
TRBV5-5	TRBJ2-2	.	TRBD2	CASSLSGTSTTGELFF	TGTGCCAGCAGCTTGTCTGGGACTAGCACCACCGGGGAGCTGTTTTTT